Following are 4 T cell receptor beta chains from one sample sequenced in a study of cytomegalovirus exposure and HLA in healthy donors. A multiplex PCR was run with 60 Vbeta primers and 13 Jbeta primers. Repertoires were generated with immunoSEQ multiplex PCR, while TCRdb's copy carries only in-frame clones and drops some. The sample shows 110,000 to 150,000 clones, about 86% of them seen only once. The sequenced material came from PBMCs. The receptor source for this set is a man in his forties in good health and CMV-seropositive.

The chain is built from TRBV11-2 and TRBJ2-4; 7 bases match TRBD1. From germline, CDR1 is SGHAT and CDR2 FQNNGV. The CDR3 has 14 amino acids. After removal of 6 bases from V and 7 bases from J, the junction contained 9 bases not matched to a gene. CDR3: CASRQQGPRNIQYF. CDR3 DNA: TGTGCCAGCAGACAACAGGGGCCGAGGAACATTCAGTACTTC.

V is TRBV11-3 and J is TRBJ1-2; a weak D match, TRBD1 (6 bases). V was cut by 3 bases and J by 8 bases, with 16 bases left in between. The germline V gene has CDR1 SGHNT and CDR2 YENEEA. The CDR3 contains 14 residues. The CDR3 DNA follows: TGTGCCAGCAGCTTCACCTCAGGGGTCGGCGGCTACACCTTC. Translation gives CASSFTSGVGGYTF. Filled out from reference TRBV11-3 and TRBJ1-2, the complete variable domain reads EAGVVQSPRYKIIEKKQPVAFWCNPISGHNTLYWYLQNLGQGPELLIRYENEEAVDDSQLPKDRFSAERLKGVDSTLKIQPAELGDSAVYLCASSFTSGVGGYTFGSGTRLTVV.

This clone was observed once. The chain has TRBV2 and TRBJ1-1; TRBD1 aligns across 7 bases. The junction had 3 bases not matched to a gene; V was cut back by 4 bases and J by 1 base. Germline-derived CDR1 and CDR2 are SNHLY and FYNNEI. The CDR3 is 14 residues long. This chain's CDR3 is CASSVQGQNTEAFF. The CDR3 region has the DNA TGTGCCAGCAGTGTACAGGGGCAGAACACTGAAGCTTTCTTT.

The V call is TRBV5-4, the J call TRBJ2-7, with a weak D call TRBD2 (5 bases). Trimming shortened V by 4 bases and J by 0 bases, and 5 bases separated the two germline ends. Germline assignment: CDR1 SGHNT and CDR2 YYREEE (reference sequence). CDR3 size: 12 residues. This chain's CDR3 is CASSRDSYEQYF. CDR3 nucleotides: TGTGCCAGCAGCCGGGACTCCTACGAGCAGTACTTC. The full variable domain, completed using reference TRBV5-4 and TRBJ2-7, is ETGVTQSPTHLIKTRGQQVTLRCSSQSGHNTVSWYQQALGQGPQFIFQYYREEENGRGNFPPRFSGLQFPNYSSELNVNALELDDSALYLCASSRDSYEQYFGPGTRLTVT.